This T cell receptor beta chain originates from a study of T-cell reconstitution after alpha-beta-depleted transplantation in children. Study observations and caveats: T-cell counts and diversity at one year post-transplant came mainly from newly produced T cells. There were some patients whose high TCRbeta diversity at day 60 came from surviving recipient T cells and thymic progenitors. Several hundred expanded graft clones reportedly supplied alpha-beta T cells about two months after transplant.

Preparation of the TCRbeta library involved a method that used unique molecular identifiers. TCRdb passed the PCR reads through MiXCR, listing each CDR3 protein once. The sample carries around 490,000 distinct CDR3 sequences, more than 9.5% recorded once. In germline, CDR1 is SEHNR, CDR2 FQNEAQ (reference sequence). V was clipped by 3 bases and J by 2 bases, with 14 bases between them. The CDR3 is 17 residues long. In this sample, this clonotype turned up a few times. Its antigen is still unknown. The clonotype comes from a female patient aged 2-10 years who had a stem cell transplant for aplastic anemia, so the T cells may come from the graft donor. The specimen comprised PBMCs, mostly from graft donor cells, sampled 180 days after TCRalphabeta/CD19-depleted stem cell transplant. This chain links TRBV7-9 with TRBJ2-6; tentatively, D is TRBD1 or TRBD2 (5 bases each). The CDR3 sequence: CASSLGVGTPGANVLTF. The CDR3 bases are TGTGCCAGCAGCTTGGGAGTCGGGACCCCTGGGGCCAACGTCCTGACTTTC.